A single sample gave rise to the 31 T cell receptor beta chains below, sequenced in a study of blood T cell repertoires in COVID-19. Produced via immunoSEQ multiplex PCR; TCRdb's table is partial and in-frame only. The profile shows some 160,000 clones, around 87% of them singletons. What was sequenced was peripheral blood. Source of these receptors: a woman in her fifties or sixties with active COVID-19.

V usage is TRBV7-9 and J usage is TRBJ2-1, with TRBD2 identical over 7 bases. The V gene end was trimmed by 6 bases and the J gene end by 7 bases; junction bases not matched to a gene: 18. Per germline, CDR1 SEHNR and CDR2 FQNEAQ (reference sequence). This CDR3 contains 17 residues. CDR3 nucleotides: TGTGCCAGCAGTTCAGGGTTGGGGCGGCGGGAGCTTAATGAGCAGTTCTTC. Its protein is CASSSGLGRRELNEQFF.

The gene calls are TRBV4-2 and TRBJ2-3, with 10 bases matching TRBD1. CDR3 length: 16 amino acids. The J segment lost 3 bases and the V segment lost 1 base, leaving 4 bases of the junction unmatched. In germline, CDR1 is LGHNA, CDR2 YNFKEQ. The CDR3 DNA reads TGTGCCAGCAGCCAAGCGGGACAGGGGCTGACAGATACGCAGTATTTT. Translated: CASSQAGQGLTDTQYF.

The rearrangement links TRBV5-1 to TRBJ2-1; 13 bases map to TRBD2. CDR3 length: 15 residues. Per germline, CDR1 SGHRS and CDR2 YFSETQ. The V gene end was trimmed by 4 bases and the J gene end by 5 bases; junction bases not matched to a gene: 3. The CDR3 spells CASSPGTSGNNEQFF. The CDR3 DNA follows: TGCGCCAGCAGCCCCGGGACTAGCGGGAACAATGAGCAGTTCTTC.

This clone occurred a few times. The chain recombines TRBV7-6 with TRBJ1-4; 8 positions match TRBD1. The CDR3 runs 15 residues. V lost 6 bases to trimming and J lost 3 bases; unmatched junction nucleotides: 6. Germline CDR1 is SGHVS and CDR2 is FNYEAQ. This chain's CDR3 is CASSKEGQANEKLFF. CDR3 sequence (DNA): TGTGCCAGCAGTAAAGAGGGACAGGCTAATGAAAAACTGTTTTTT.

The chain has TRBV10-1 and TRBJ1-3, with a tentative D call TRBD1 (5 bases). With 0 bases removed from V and 2 bases from J, the gap between germline ends came to 8 bases. The CDR3 runs to 15 residues. Germline-derived CDR1 and CDR2 are WNHNN and SYGVQD (reference sequence). The CDR3 reads CASSESGRAGNTIYF. The CDR3 coding sequence is TGCGCCAGCAGTGAGTCGGGCAGGGCTGGAAACACCATATATTTT.

This chain connects TRBV7-2 to TRBJ1-1, with 10 bases matching TRBD1. CDR1 is SGHTA, CDR2 FQGNSA, per germline. This CDR3 is built from 14 residues. After removal of 5 bases from V and 5 bases from J, the junction contained 5 bases not matched to a gene. The CDR3 sequence is CASSAWTGGTEAFF. The CDR3, as DNA: TGTGCCAGCAGCGCCTGGACAGGGGGGACTGAAGCTTTCTTT.

V is TRBV27 and J is TRBJ2-3; TRBD1 matches at 9 bases. The CDR3 contains 18 residues. CDR1 and CDR2 from the germline V gene are MNHEY and SMNVEV (reference sequence). Trimming took 6 bases from V and 2 from J; bases not matched to a gene: 15. DNA for the CDR3: TGTGCCAGCAGAGGCACAGGGGGCTCTTTTTTCTCCACAGATACGCAGTATTTT. It yields the protein CASRGTGGSFFSTDTQYF.

V gene TRBV10-3 combines with J gene TRBJ2-5, with TRBD2 as a possible D gene (5 bases). The germline CDR1 and CDR2 sequences are ENHRY and SYGVKD. Trimming shortened V by 4 bases and J by 4 bases, and 10 bases separated the two germline ends. The CDR3 has 13 residues. CDR3 DNA sequence: TGTGCCATCAGTGCGACGGAGGCAGAGACCCAGTACTTC. Protein: CAISATEAETQYF.

The chain carries TRBV9 and TRBJ2-3; 12 nucleotides line up with TRBD2. In germline, CDR1 is SGDLS, CDR2 YYNGEE. The CDR3 length is 21 residues. V dropped 2 bases and J dropped 6; count of bases not matched to a gene: 22. The CDR3 sequence: CASSVTGLGQPTSGSEDTQYF. The CDR3 bases are TGTGCCAGCAGCGTCACGGGGCTGGGACAACCGACTAGCGGGAGTGAGGATACGCAGTATTTT.

This sequence joins TRBV12-3 or TRBV12-4 and TRBJ2-7; TRBD1 matches at 8 bases. The CDR3 runs 13 residues. V was clipped by 1 base and J by 6 bases; unmatched bases: 2. CDR3 region: CASSLVQGVEQYF. DNA of the CDR3: TGTGCCAGCAGTTTAGTACAGGGGGTCGAGCAGTACTTC.

This sequence joins TRBV11-1 and TRBJ2-1; the match to TRBD2 covers 9 bases. The trim removed 3 bases at V and 0 bases at J, leaving 3 bases unmatched. CDR3 length: 16 amino acids. The germline V gene encodes CDR1 SGHAT and CDR2 FQDESV (reference sequence). The CDR3 region has the DNA TGTGCCAGCAGCTTTCATAGCGGGAGCTCCTACAATGAGCAGTTCTTC. Protein: CASSFHSGSSYNEQFF.

The chain employs TRBV5-1 and TRBJ1-6, with D perhaps TRBD1 (6 bases). CDR1 is SGHRS and CDR2 is YFSETQ in the germline V gene. V lost 4 bases to trimming and J lost 0 bases, with 17 bases between them. The CDR3 has 18 amino acids. The CDR3 region is CASSQDSPTSSYNSPLHF. CDR3 nucleotide sequence: TGCGCCAGCAGCCAGGACAGCCCCACTAGCTCCTATAATTCACCCCTCCACTTT.

The chain carries TRBV29-1 and TRBJ2-7; 8 bases line up with TRBD1. The germline gives CDR1 SQVTM, CDR2 ANQGSEA. Trimming removed 6 bases from V and 2 bases from J; junction bases left unmatched: 9. The CDR3 is made up of 14 amino acids. The CDR3 loop reads CSVVSGTGAYEQYF. The CDR3 DNA is TGCAGCGTGGTGTCCGGGACAGGAGCCTACGAGCAGTACTTC.

This chain uses TRBV18 with TRBJ2-5; 13 nucleotides agree with TRBD2. V shed 3 bases and J 1 base; nucleotides not matched to a gene: 2. The CDR3 is 16 amino acids. Germline V gene lookup returns CDR1 KGHSH and CDR2 LQKENI. The CDR3 here is CASSPRLAGGQETQYF. CDR3 in DNA: TGTGCCAGCTCACCGAGACTAGCGGGAGGCCAAGAGACCCAGTACTTC.

This chain connects TRBV3-1 (or the pseudogene TRBV3-2) to TRBJ2-5; possibly TRBD2 for D (6 bases). The CDR3 contains 14 residues. The V gene's germline CDR1 is LGHDT and CDR2 YNNKEL (reference sequence). Trimming cost V 5 bases and J 1 base, with 11 bases left between them. CDR3 amino acids: CASSTGLLQETQYF. The CDR3, as DNA: TGTGCCAGCAGCACGGGACTCCTCCAAGAGACCCAGTACTTC.

In DNA, the CDR3 is TGTGCCTGGAGTGACCGGACAGGGGGCGGAGGTGGCTACACCTTC. It codes for CAWSDRTGGGGGYTF. The rearrangement links TRBV30 to TRBJ1-2, with TRBD1 matching 11 bases. V was clipped by 1 base and J by 7 bases; unmatched bases: 8. The CDR3 runs to 15 residues. The germline gives CDR1 GTSNPN, CDR2 SVGIG (reference sequence).

The chain employs TRBV7-2 and TRBJ2-1, with TRBD2 as a possible D gene (6 bases). CDR3 length equals 16 residues. V gave up 5 bases and J gave up 4 bases, with 18 bases separating them. Germline V gene data show CDR1 as SGHTA and CDR2 as FQGNSA. The CDR3 reads CASSRVGSGPYNEQFF. CDR3 DNA: TGTGCCAGCAGCCGGGTAGGTAGCGGCCCTTACAATGAGCAGTTCTTC.

The V call is TRBV4-3, the J call TRBJ2-1; 7 bases are shared with TRBD2. Trimming removed 0 bases from V and 1 base from J; junction bases left unmatched: 9. CDR1 is LGHNA and CDR2 is YSLEER in the germline V gene. This CDR3 has 18 residues. CDR3 protein: CASSQDSGGLWSYNEQFF. The CDR3, as DNA: TGCGCCAGCAGCCAAGACTCGGGGGGACTTTGGTCCTACAATGAGCAGTTCTTC.

This clone was seen a few times. The rearrangement links TRBV4-2 to TRBJ1-5, with D possibly TRBD1 on 5 matching bases. The V end lost 5 bases, the J end lost 0 bases, and 8 bases lay between the germline ends. The CDR3 loop spans 14 amino acids. CDR1 is LGHNA, CDR2 YNFKEQ, per germline. The chain's CDR3 is CASSTGNSNQPQHF. CDR3 nucleotide sequence: TGTGCCAGCAGCACAGGAAATAGCAATCAGCCCCAGCATTTT.

CDR3 DNA: TGTGCCAGCAGCCCTATGACTAGCGGGGGCCAAAATGAGCAGTTCTTC. Translating it yields CASSPMTSGGQNEQFF. This chain links TRBV7-3 with TRBJ2-1; 12 bases line up with TRBD2. This CDR3 is 16 amino acids long. V was pared by 5 bases and J by 7 bases, with 9 bases of the junction left unmatched. CDR1 is SGHTA, CDR2 FQGTGA, per germline.

The chain uses TRBV18 and TRBJ1-2, with 10 bases that match TRBD1. The ends lost 5 bases at V and 4 bases at J; junction bases unmatched: 13. Germline CDR1 reads KGHSH; CDR2 reads LQKENI. The CDR3 sequence is 17 residues long. The DNA for the CDR3 is TGTGCCAGCTCAAGCGCTCCCCCGGACAGGGGGATCTATGGCTACACCTTC. Its protein is CASSSAPPDRGIYGYTF.

The chain combines TRBV7-3 with TRBJ2-1, with a weak D call TRBD2 (6 bases). The germline V and J ends were trimmed by 2 bases and 1 base, with 12 bases remaining between them. This CDR3 has 16 residues. The V gene's germline CDR1 is SGHTA and CDR2 FQGTGA. CDR3 sequence reads: CASSLRGGRSYNEQFF. The CDR3 bases are TGTGCCAGCAGCTTACGCGGAGGGAGATCCTACAATGAGCAGTTCTTC.

This clone was detected a few times. The chain recombines TRBV5-5 with TRBJ2-1; D uncertain. The germline V gene has CDR1 SGHKS and CDR2 YYEKEE (reference sequence). V was trimmed by 5 bases and J by 4 bases, leaving 7 bases between them. CDR3 length: 12 residues. Here the CDR3 reads CASSSMYNEQFF. The CDR3 region has the DNA TGTGCCAGCAGTTCAATGTACAATGAGCAGTTCTTC.

This chain connects TRBV6-2 or TRBV6-3 to TRBJ2-5; the match to TRBD2 covers 14 bases. V was clipped by 5 bases and J by 2 bases; unmatched bases: 19. Germline CDR1 MNHEY, CDR2 SVGEGT. The CDR3 covers 21 residues. The DNA for the CDR3 is TGTGCCAGCAGTCACCCCCGCCGACTAGCGGGAGGGCTTCGTGGGCAAGAGACCCAGTACTTC. This encodes CASSHPRRLAGGLRGQETQYF.

The chain recombines TRBV28 with TRBJ1-3, with D perhaps matching TRBD1 (6 bases). This CDR3 has 16 amino acids. Germline values: CDR1 MDHEN, CDR2 SYDVKM. The V end lost 5 bases, the J end lost 0 bases, and 14 bases lay between the germline ends. DNA for the CDR3: TGTGCCAGCAGTCCCTTAGGACAGTTCTCTGGAAACACCATATATTTT. Protein sequence: CASSPLGQFSGNTIYF.

The chain uses TRBV15 and TRBJ1-4; no clear D gene. Trimming stripped 0 bases from V and 4 bases from J, with 9 bases between. This CDR3 has 15 residues. Germline loops: CDR1 LNHNV, CDR2 YYDKDF (reference sequence). In DNA, the CDR3 is TGTGCCACCAGCAGAGATTTTGGCAGTAATGAAAAACTGTTTTTT. It codes for CATSRDFGSNEKLFF.

The chain combines TRBV11-3 with TRBJ2-3; D gene ambiguous. The germline V gene encodes CDR1 SGHNT and CDR2 YENEEA. This CDR3 region has 15 residues. V lost 2 bases to trimming and J lost 0 bases, with 9 bases between them. CDR3 in DNA: TGTGCCAGCAGCTTAACTCCTCTAAGCACAGATACGCAGTATTTT. Protein sequence: CASSLTPLSTDTQYF.

V and J are TRBV19 and TRBJ2-7, with TRBD2 matching over 8 bases. Germline CDR1 reads LNHDA; CDR2 reads SQIVND (reference sequence). The ends lost 10 bases at V and 0 bases at J; junction bases unmatched: 14. The CDR3 spans 16 residues. The CDR3 spells CATRIYVLAGSYEQYF. Here the CDR3 DNA reads TGTGCCACACGAATCTATGTGCTAGCGGGCTCCTACGAGCAGTACTTC.

The chain combines TRBV18 with TRBJ2-5, with TRBD1 as a possible D gene (6 bases). This CDR3 is built from 14 residues. Germline CDR1 and CDR2: KGHSH and LQKENI. V was pared by 3 bases and J by 1 base, with 9 bases between. DNA of the CDR3: TGTGCCAGCTCACCCCGGACAGCCCAAGAGACCCAGTACTTC. Amino acid sequence: CASSPRTAQETQYF.

V is TRBV5-1 and J is TRBJ2-3, with 7 bases matching TRBD2. V shed 5 bases, J shed 4 bases, and the junction held 10 bases outside the gene matches. Per germline, CDR1 SGHRS and CDR2 YFSETQ. The CDR3 has 15 amino acids. CDR3 amino acids: CASSTQSGKPDTQYF. CDR3 in DNA: TGCGCCAGCAGTACCCAGAGCGGGAAACCAGATACGCAGTATTTT.

The J gene is TRBJ1-1, the V gene TRBV9, with D tentatively TRBD1 (6 bases). CDR3 length: 16 residues. Germline values: CDR1 SGDLS, CDR2 YYNGEE. Trimming pared 1 base from V and 0 bases from J, leaving 13 bases between. The CDR3 loop reads CASSVQGNLMNTEAFF. The CDR3 DNA reads as TGTGCCAGCAGCGTACAGGGGAATCTTATGAACACTGAAGCTTTCTTT.